There are a few counts of the clone carrying this T cell receptor beta chain. What it binds is unknown. These data come from a study of T cell repertoires in cytomegalovirus infection. Study summary: Matching HLA type, along with CMV infection, was indicated by public TCR beta signatures.

One entry per CDR3 protein, called by TCRdb with MiXCR from the reads. The table has a few hundred thousand distinct CDR3 sequences, about 39% seen once. Germline lookup yields CDR1 SGHTA and CDR2 FQGNSA. V was cut by 2 bases and J by 4 bases, with 18 bases left in between. This CDR3 spans 16 amino acids. The J gene is TRBJ2-7, the V gene TRBV7-2; a possible D gene is TRBD2 (7 bases). The clonotype was recovered from a human donor in good health (CMV status not recorded). Some clones in this sample may be carry-over from other donors' samples. Sample: cultured PBMCs, taken from culture after CMV antigen stimulation. The CDR3 sequence is CASSLTRGGVGYEQYF. In DNA, the CDR3 is TGTGCCAGCAGCTTAACAAGGGGGGGGGTGGGGTACGAGCAGTACTTC.